The entry that follows covers one T cell receptor beta chain sequence. Its specific antigen is unknown. No per-base quality is available; no much larger clone lies one base away. This entry is derived from a study of cytomegalovirus exposure and HLA in healthy donors (TCRdb year 2017). Concerning the study at large: In an earlier analysis of 587 of the donors, about 260 Gb of sequence data and roughly 100 million unique TCR beta sequences from 180 million or so T cells were reported. Because of strong linkage in the cohort, 5 or 6 DR-DQ haplotypes were treated as single units for association and clustering. Among the roughly 430 genotyped donors, about 83% belonged to the genetic ancestry cluster associated with self-reported Caucasian donors. Genome-wide SNP genotypes for about 55% of the roughly 670 donors were used in a later genetic analysis, which treated that subset as a discovery cohort. A separate validation cohort of over a hundred different subjects was used in addition to the 666-subject first cohort. The study aimed to test whether signatures of past pathogen exposure could be identified by cataloging public T cell receptors. To study patterns of TCR occurrence, a later analysis re-analyzed previously published TCR beta repertoires from just over 650 donors and added high-resolution HLA genotyping. To decide whether each TCR beta V gene segment behaved as functional or pseudogenic, an earlier analysis of 587 of the donors relied on high-throughput TCR beta sequencing. To predict cytomegalovirus infection status, the study brought together high-throughput TCR immunosequencing, statistical association of individual TCRs with disease status, and machine learning. Every discovery cohort repertoire had been produced on one sequencing platform. Rather than drawing on any new phenotypic data, the later analysis identified candidate immune exposures from TCR beta sequences and the way those sequences occurred across donors. About 300 gigabases of sequencing data and 70 million to 100 million unique TCR sequences were included in an early release covering several hundred HLA-typed donors. Alongside the repertoire data, information on donor age, sex, ethnicity and CMV serostatus was compiled. Both class I and class II loci were covered by HLA typing, at four-digit resolution. The number of typed donors differed by locus: about 629-630 for A, B, C, DRB1 and DQB1; approximately 540 for DQA1; approximately 600 for DPA1; and around 490 for DPB1. Among roughly 400 genotyped donors of the cohort, an average of roughly 230,000 unique TCR beta nucleotide sequences was sequenced per donor, of which 15% to 20% were non-productive. The T cell repertoires of several hundred subjects were profiled by immunosequencing and related to cytomegalovirus serostatus. Broad study findings and their caveats: Three of the identified cytomegalovirus-associated TCR beta chains were confirmed in vitro to be specific for cytomegalovirus antigens. A later analysis found that most CMV-associated TCR beta chains appeared HLA-restricted, with HLA associations seemingly driven largely by CMV exposure. Correlated functional status among segregating V segments might be attributable to linkage disequilibrium, but an unknown experimental factor could not be ruled out. Presence/absence analyses assumed roughly uniform sequencing depth across donors, an assumption that may not hold. In a later analysis, TCR association rates were found to vary across HLA loci, with the most associated TCRs seen for DRB1 alleles and the fewest for HLA-C alleles. Cytomegalovirus status was reported to be diagnosed by the classifier with high specificity and sensitivity in both the original and validation cohorts. According to the authors, the approach could potentially be generalized to other disease states and immunological phenotypes. Most TCR sequences were seen in very few donors, while some public TCRs were found in many individuals. An earlier analysis of 450 to 750 of the donors showed that most TCR beta V segments appeared in productive rearrangements either about 90% or about 30% of the time, which broadly matched IMGT annotations. In a later analysis, several top co-occurrence clusters were reported to appear linked to parvovirus B19, influenza, CMV and Epstein-Barr virus. Because some donors lacked HLA typing at each locus, the association tests relied only on the typed subset. A later genetic analysis associated a missense DCLRE1C variant with V-gene and J-gene trimming of TCR beta chains, and an independent cohort replicated the association. Strong co-occurrence of HLA alleles, especially DR and DQ, made assigning TCR associations to individual alleles difficult. A later genetic analysis reported fewer N-insertions in productive TCRs among donors in an Asian-associated ancestry cluster than the 666-donor mean. The earlier analysis of a few hundred of the donors excluded fewer than 20 rarely observed V segments, including chromosome 9 orphons, because counts were too low. A further reported finding was that TCR beta sequences accurately predicted the HLA-A and HLA-B alleles for most subjects in the first cohort. The cohort was sequenced for TCR beta chains only, and without alpha or paired-chain data the features that could be detected were limited. Immune exposure information for the cohort was limited to CMV serostatus. Compared with equally common non-associated chains, HLA-associated TCR beta chains in a later analysis were more clonally expanded and had lower generation probabilities. Some IMGT-functional V segments, including TRBV6-2 and TRBV6-3, could not be told apart with the 87-base-pair reads, so those segments were excluded. The study listed 150 to 200 TCR beta chains as associated with cytomegalovirus. The sequencing pipeline was judged likely to have produced a cluster of highly shared sequence variants as a technical artifact. Specific HLA alleles were associated with 16,951 TCR beta sequences at a false discovery rate of 0.05 in a later analysis.

Libraries were made using the immunoSEQ multiplex PCR assay. A mixture of 60 forward primers for TCR Vbeta segments and 13 reverse primers for TCR Jbeta segments was used in the multiplex PCR. A multiplex PCR assay on genomic DNA amplified the CDR3 region of rearranged TCR beta genes. On the Illumina HiSeq System, the amplified TCR beta libraries were sequenced as 87-base-pair reads. The authors' pipeline ran thus. In a later analysis, approximately 74 million unique TCR beta chains were counted across the 666 repertoires, and roughly 11 million of these chains were shared by at least two donors. Raw reads were error-corrected and collapsed into unique sequences with a nearest-neighbor algorithm that merged closely related sequences to remove PCR and sequencing errors. V, D and J gene segments were assigned by aligning CDR3 sequences to IMGT reference sequences. Each retained sequence needed at least a six-nucleotide match to both a V gene segment and a J gene segment. A rearrangement counted as productive if the CDR3 had no stop codons and remained in frame with V and J, and every other rearrangement counted as non-productive. Following IMGT convention, CDR3 was defined as the stretch from the second conserved V-encoded cysteine to the conserved J-encoded phenylalanine. The earlier analysis of about 640 of the donors excluded any sequence lacking an unambiguous match to a single V gene segment. An earlier analysis of about 590 of the donors classified V segments as functional when productive rearrangements were above 56.7% and as segregating when the standard deviation between donors was above 5%. A statistical classification framework was developed to diagnose cytomegalovirus status using the catalog of TCR beta chain sequences. In a later analysis, V and J genes were assigned by comparing TCR nucleotide sequences against IMGT/GENE-DB human TR gene sequences. The TCRdist pipeline was used in a later analysis to assign CDR3 sequences and most-parsimonious VDJ recombination scenarios. In a later analysis, each TCR beta chain was defined by its CDR3 amino acid sequence together with its V-gene family, and reads lacking a unique V-gene family were excluded. In a later analysis, approximately 640 highly shared, low-generation-probability nucleotide sequences were removed to address suspected cross-contamination and a sequencing artifact. A later analysis calculated a clonal expansion index for each public chain from normalized within-repertoire ranks of inferred template counts. A later analysis computed generation probabilities with a VDJ recombination model fitted to out-of-frame rearrangements, and checked the results against IGoR. In a later analysis, hypergeometric tests were used to score TCR-TCR, TCR-HLA and TCR-CMV co-occurrence, with a repertoire-size bias correction applied to TCR pairs. In a later analysis, false discovery rates were estimated by permuting HLA or CMV assignments 20 times. A later analysis grouped co-occurring TCRs with DBSCAN, adding TCRdist sequence similarity when clustering within HLA-allele-positive subsets. Repertoires with fewer than 30,000 or more than 120,000 public chains, plus five repertoires with anomalous nucleotide sharing, were excluded from co-occurrence clustering. The immuneACCESS repertoire file appears here via TCRdb, limited to in-frame rearrangements. These files lack a portion of the clones; in checked studies, under half of the deficit traces to unresolved V genes, and the cause of the others is not known. V, J and clone size derive from that table, while D and trimming were established from the DNA sequence. The table for this sample lists roughly 190,000 clones; about 79% of them were counted only once. Around 2.3% of the sample belongs to the ten largest clones.

In total, approximately 610 healthy bone marrow donors made up the cohort. All cohort members were sampled while nominally healthy, although unrecorded immune exposures were likely present. The donor tested CMV seronegative, placing the donor among the roughly 350 seronegative members of the cohort. Every donor gave a peripheral blood sample, and the peripheral blood mononuclear cells from that sample were used for TCR beta sequencing. Genomic DNA was extracted from the blood cell samples with the Qiagen DNeasy Blood Extraction Kit. There are 11 amino acids in the CDR3, from cysteine to phenylalanine inclusive. The read is trimmed to its CDR3 DNA, 33 bases read in frame from base 1. Trimming removed 4 bases from V and 3 bases from J, leaving 4 bases between the germline ends. Reading the germline V gene (reference sequence) gives CDR1 SEHNR and CDR2 FQNEAQ.

The source is a woman aged 45-59 years in good health and CMV-seronegative. The V and J genes are TRBV7-9 and TRBJ2-7; the D gene assignment is ambiguous. Sequenced input: PBMCs. The bases read TGTGCCAGCAGCTCACACTACGAGCAGTACTTC. Its translation reads: CASSSHYEQYF.